What follows are 3 T cell receptor beta chains derived from one specimen sequenced in a study of T cell responses to AZD1222 COVID-19 vaccine. The data were produced by immunoSEQ multiplex PCR, yet TCRdb's version contains in-frame clones alone and is incomplete. The profile covers 95,000 to 150,000 clones, with roughly 90% appearing a single time and 3.5% to 5% taken by the ten largest. The sequencing here drew on peripheral blood, taken on day 0 of AZD1222 vaccination. These receptors all stem from an adult in good health.

V gene TRBV6-5 combines with J gene TRBJ1-3; no clear D. The CDR3 has 15 residues. CDR1 MNHEY and CDR2 SVGAGI come from the germline V gene. Trimming stripped 7 bases from V and 0 bases from J, with 13 bases between. The CDR3 protein is CASTATPLSGNTIYF. The CDR3 bases are TGTGCCAGCACAGCGACACCGCTCTCTGGAAACACCATATATTTT.

V usage is TRBV5-1 and J usage is TRBJ1-1; D may be TRBD1 (5 bases). Trimming took 0 bases from V and 5 from J, leaving 11 bases between them. The CDR3 loop spans 14 amino acids. Germline V lookup: CDR1 SGHRS, CDR2 YFSETQ. The CDR3 nucleotides read TGCGCCAGCAGCTTGGGGGCAGGGAGTACTGAAGCTTTCTTT. Its protein product is CASSLGAGSTEAFF.

Points on this clone: Different DNA sequences within this sample yield the same CDR3. This chain connects TRBV5-1 to TRBJ1-3; D is unclear. Per germline, CDR1 SGHRS and CDR2 YFSETQ. The V gene lost 0 bases and the J gene lost 4 bases, with 8 bases spanning the gap. The CDR3 spans 14 residues. The CDR3 nucleotides read TGCGCCAGCAGCTTGGGCCAGTCAGGAAACACCATATATTTT. Amino acids: CASSLGQSGNTIYF.